This TCR beta chain stems from a study of technical replicates of blood from a few donors. Clones were sequenced by immunoSEQ multiplex PCR, and TCRdb holds only the in-frame ones, with some missing. The sample consists of 95,000 to 100,000 clones, around 96% of them appearing once. Source material: T cells isolated from PBMCs. This TCR derives from a human donor in good health.

The CDR3 nucleotides are TGTGCCAGCAGCCGAGACAGGGCCTCAGATACGCAGTATTTT. Translated, it gives CASSRDRASDTQYF. The chain is built from TRBV9 and TRBJ2-3; TRBD1 agrees at 7 bases. The V gene end was trimmed by 4 bases and the J gene end by 4 bases; junction bases not matched to a gene: 6. The length of the CDR3 is 14 residues. The germline CDR1 and CDR2 sequences are SGDLS and YYNGEE.